The 17 T cell receptor beta chains below come from one sample, sequenced in a study of T cell changes during pregnancy in multiple sclerosis. Using immunoSEQ multiplex PCR, the repertoire was profiled, and TCRdb retains in-frame clones only, with some absent. In the table there are roughly 70,000 clones, more than 90% of which are singletons. Here the sequenced sample was peripheral blood, taken in the third trimester of pregnancy. These receptors were collected from a female donor with multiple sclerosis, enrolled in a pregnancy study.

The rearrangement uses TRBV6-6 and TRBJ2-7, with TRBD1 matching over 9 bases. The junction had 7 bases not matched to a gene; V was cut back by 4 bases and J by 3 bases. The CDR3 sequence is 15 residues long. Germline V lookup: CDR1 MNHNY, CDR2 SVGAGI (reference sequence). This chain's CDR3 is CASSWTGAPFYEQYF. CDR3 DNA: TGTGCCAGCAGTTGGACAGGGGCCCCCTTCTACGAGCAGTACTTC.

Remarks on this clone: At one end the junction does not follow the germline gene, possibly because of a read error. The V and J genes are TRBV27 and TRBJ2-7; 9 bases line up with TRBD2. Germline assignment: CDR1 MNHEY and CDR2 SMNVEV (reference sequence). The CDR3 sequence is 15 residues long. CDR3 amino acids: CVSSLAGPTVREQYF. The CDR3 coding sequence is TGTGTCAGCAGTCTAGCGGGGCCCACCGTTCGGGAGCAGTACTTC.

This chain uses TRBV7-9 with TRBJ2-7; 7 nucleotides align to TRBD1. The CDR3 runs 16 residues. The germline V gene has CDR1 SEHNR and CDR2 FQNEAQ (reference sequence). J was trimmed by 5 bases and V by 6 bases; bases with no gene match: 16. CDR3: CASSDRVRSESNEQYF. CDR3 coding DNA: TGTGCCAGCAGTGACAGGGTAAGGTCGGAGAGCAACGAGCAGTACTTC. The full variable domain, completed using reference TRBV7-9 and TRBJ2-7, is DTGVSQNPRHKITKRGQNVTFRCDPISEHNRLYWYRQTLGQGPEFLTYFQNEAQLEKSRLLSDRFSAERPKGSFSTLEIQRTEQGDSAMYLCASSDRVRSESNEQYFGPGTRLTVT.

This clone appeared a few times. This chain joins TRBV5-4 and TRBJ1-2, with 7 bases lining up with TRBD1. The length of the CDR3 is 18 residues. Germline-derived CDR1 and CDR2 are SGHNT and YYREEE (reference sequence). Trimming cost V 0 bases and J 1 base; bases outside gene matches: 12. CDR3 DNA: TGTGCCAGCAGCTTGGCCAGTAGTGGACAGGATCTTAACTATGGCTACACCTTC. Translation gives CASSLASSGQDLNYGYTF. Supplemented by reference TRBV5-4 and TRBJ1-2, the full variable domain reads ETGVTQSPTHLIKTRGQQVTLRCSSQSGHNTVSWYQQALGQGPQFIFQYYREEENGRGNFPPRFSGLQFPNYSSELNVNALELDDSALYLCASSLASSGQDLNYGYTFGSGTRLTVV.

V usage is TRBV19 and J usage is TRBJ1-4, with 7 bases matching TRBD1. V gave up 7 bases and J gave up 8 bases; unmatched junction bases: 13. CDR1 and CDR2 from the germline V gene are LNHDA and SQIVND (reference sequence). This CDR3 comprises 15 residues. The CDR3 bases are TGTGCCAGTACCCCCCGGGCACAGGGGAGCGAAAAACTGTTTTTT. Protein product: CASTPRAQGSEKLFF.

The V and J genes are TRBV6-5 and TRBJ1-2; D is unclear. Looked up from germline, CDR1 is MNHEY and CDR2 is SVGAGI. Trimming took off 4 bases at V and 1 base at J, with 13 bases between the two ends. The CDR3 extends over 15 amino acids. The CDR3 here is CASSSWGGLNYGYTF. CDR3 DNA sequence: TGTGCCAGCAGTTCCTGGGGAGGCCTTAACTATGGCTACACCTTC.

The rearrangement links TRBV5-4 to TRBJ2-5, with a weak D call TRBD2 (6 bases). Trimming cost V 9 bases and J 3 bases, with 18 bases left between them. Germline V gene sequence: CDR1 SGHNT, CDR2 YYREEE (reference sequence). There are 14 residues in the CDR3. This CDR3 is CANTHGRVEETQYF. The CDR3 DNA is TGTGCCAACACCCACGGGAGAGTTGAAGAGACCCAGTACTTC.

V is TRBV4-3 and J is TRBJ2-7, with 11 bases matching TRBD1. Germline V gene data show CDR1 as LGHNA and CDR2 as YSLEER. Unmatched junction bases numbered 5, after V lost 5 bases and J lost 2 bases. CDR3 length equals 15 residues. For the CDR3, the DNA is TGCGCCAGCAGCGAGGGACAGGGGGGTCCCTACGAGCAGTACTTC. The encoded protein is CASSEGQGGPYEQYF.

The chain links TRBV6-1 to TRBJ2-1, with a possible D match to TRBD2 (7 bases). The CDR3 sequence is 14 residues long. Germline values: CDR1 MNHNS, CDR2 SASEGT. The ends were cut back, 2 bases at V and 8 bases at J, with 13 bases in the middle. The CDR3 sequence: CASSERGASDEQFF. CDR3 DNA sequence: TGTGCCAGCAGTGAACGGGGGGCCTCCGATGAGCAGTTCTTC.

The rearrangement uses TRBV5-6 and TRBJ2-1; 8 nucleotides match TRBD2. The CDR3 runs 16 residues. The trim removed 2 bases at V and 5 bases at J, leaving 9 bases unmatched. Germline V CDR1 and CDR2: SGHDT, YYEEEE. CDR3 sequence: CASSFFRRTSHNEQFF. The CDR3 nucleotides are TGTGCCAGCAGCTTCTTCCGGAGGACTAGCCACAATGAGCAGTTCTTC.

The V call is TRBV19, the J call TRBJ2-7; TRBD1 is a possible D gene (6 bases). Trimming cost V 5 bases and J 0 bases, with 14 bases left between them. Germline V gene data show CDR1 as LNHDA and CDR2 as SQIVND (reference sequence). This CDR3 region has 15 residues. CDR3 nucleotide sequence: TGTGCCAGTAGTGACCGGACAGCGGACTCCTACGAGCAGTACTTC. As protein: CASSDRTADSYEQYF.

The rearrangement joins TRBV4-3 to TRBJ2-6; 8 bases are a match to TRBD1. Germline CDR1 and CDR2: LGHNA and YSLEER. The junction had 3 bases not matched to a gene; V was cut back by 0 bases and J by 2 bases. This CDR3 comprises 17 residues. The CDR3 is CASSQDGQGTGANVLTF. The CDR3, as DNA: TGCGCCAGCAGCCAAGATGGACAGGGTACTGGGGCCAACGTCCTGACTTTC.

The chain joins TRBV2 to TRBJ2-7; TRBD2 aligns across 7 bases. CDR1 is SNHLY, CDR2 FYNNEI, per germline. V dropped 8 bases and J dropped 4; count of bases not matched to a gene: 5. The CDR3 is 12 residues long. The CDR3 sequence is CASGTIRYEQYF. CDR3 bases: TGTGCCAGCGGGACTATTCGATACGAGCAGTACTTC.

The chain joins TRBV7-2 to TRBJ1-2, with TRBD1 matching over 9 bases. The CDR3 has 17 residues. V lost 2 bases and J lost 8; bases outside the gene matches: 15. CDR1 is SGHTA and CDR2 is FQGNSA in the germline V gene. The CDR3 spells CASSLTFTGTGTQGYTF. Here the CDR3 DNA reads TGTGCCAGCAGCTTAACATTTACCGGGACAGGGACTCAGGGCTACACCTTC.

CDR3 DNA sequence: TGTGCCAGCAGCAGGGGCTCTGGAAACACCATATATTTT. This gives the protein CASSRGSGNTIYF. The chain carries TRBV7-6 and TRBJ1-3, with a tentative D call TRBD1 (5 bases). Germline V CDR1 and CDR2: SGHVS, FNYEAQ. Trimming removed 5 bases from V and 0 bases from J, with 5 bases in between. This CDR3 is built from 13 residues.

V and J are TRBV28 and TRBJ2-7; D may be TRBD2 (5 bases). The ends were cut back, 2 bases at V and 4 bases at J, with 9 bases in the middle. Germline V CDR1 and CDR2: MDHEN, SYDVKM. This CDR3 contains 13 residues. In DNA form, the CDR3 reads TGTGCCAGCAGTTTAGGAGGAATTTACGAGCAGTACTTC. It specifies CASSLGGIYEQYF.

This rearrangement joins TRBV28 to TRBJ2-7, with D maybe TRBD1 (6 bases). The V end lost 6 bases, the J end lost 1 base, and 13 bases lay between the germline ends. The CDR3 has 14 residues. The V gene's germline CDR1 is MDHEN and CDR2 SYDVKM. The CDR3 region is CASSAGTTSYEQYF. Here the CDR3 DNA reads TGTGCCAGCAGCGCCGGGACAACGTCCTACGAGCAGTACTTC.